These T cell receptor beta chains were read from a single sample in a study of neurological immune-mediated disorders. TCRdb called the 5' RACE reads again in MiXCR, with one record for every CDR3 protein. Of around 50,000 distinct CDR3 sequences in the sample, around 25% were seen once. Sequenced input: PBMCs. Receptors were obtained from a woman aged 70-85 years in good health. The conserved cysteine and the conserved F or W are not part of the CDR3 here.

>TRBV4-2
ASSQVYGTSGSTYNEQF
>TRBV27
ASNRDRRTGVDEQY
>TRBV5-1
ASSLVRGTEAF
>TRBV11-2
ASSLIGWAYGYT
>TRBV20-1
SARDQDRGGKEQY
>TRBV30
AWSYSSPLH
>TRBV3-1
ASSLASGTGYTEAF
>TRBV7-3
ASSWRLADEQF
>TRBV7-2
ASSFGTGGAVGELF
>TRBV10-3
AISESRAYNEQF
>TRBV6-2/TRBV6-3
ASSSPTGEENIQY
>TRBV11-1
ASSPLAGGWGETQY
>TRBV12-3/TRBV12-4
ASSFDRAGEPQH
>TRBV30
AWSVNRVQPQH
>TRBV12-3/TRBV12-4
ASSSRPGIYGYT
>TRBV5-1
ASSLTGRDTEAF
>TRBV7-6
ASSPSWEHYEQY
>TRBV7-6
ASSRTGRYTGELF
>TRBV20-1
SASVEDRTSMGYT
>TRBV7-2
ASSLDGTTYEQY
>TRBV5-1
ASSRDYSYNEQF
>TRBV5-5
ASSIVGTGRETQY
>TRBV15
ATSRDGPTPRT
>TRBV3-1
ASSPTATNEKLF
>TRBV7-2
ASSSRQGGTGELF
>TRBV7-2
ASTLRGGGSQPQH
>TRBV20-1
SASLGQSTDTQY
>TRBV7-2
ASSLRDRISREMF
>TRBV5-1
ASSLYTGLMNTEAF
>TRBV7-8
ASSLVAGQATSYEQY
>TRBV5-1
ANSLGSGETRY
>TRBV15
ATSRVGTATGELF
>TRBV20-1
SASYSAYNEQF
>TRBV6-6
ASRSSGKGYRETQY
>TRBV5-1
ASSPGDSTDTQY
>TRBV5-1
ASSFAGQQETQY
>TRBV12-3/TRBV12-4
ASIWGGTAGELF
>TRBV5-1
ASSSTPSGLDTQY
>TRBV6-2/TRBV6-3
ASSYRNSYTDTQY
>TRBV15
ATSRAGTSSQY
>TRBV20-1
SARVGTGGNTGELF
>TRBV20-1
SASRTNTGELF
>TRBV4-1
ASSQSPAGTIYGYT
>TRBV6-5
ASSYEAGTGAYGYT
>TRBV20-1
SARYWDRWISDTQY
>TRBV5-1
ASRPATGVLAF
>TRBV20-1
SALLDRGGQPQH
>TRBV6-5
ASSRTVRNEQF
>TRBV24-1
ATSADYNEQF
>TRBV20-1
SARLAGNTDTQY
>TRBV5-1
ASSTQGGVYNEQF